The text below deals with one T cell receptor beta chain. The antigen is undetermined. A read error is possible here, since a much larger clone lies one base away. The CDR3 totals 17 residues. CDR1 is SGHDT and CDR2 is YYEEEE in the germline V gene. This entry belongs to a study of blood T cells in healthy people across ages. Points from the study as a whole: Aged donors had fewer naive CD4+ cells and lower diversity than long-lived donors.

Using a J-beta primer mix together with a sample-barcoded 5' primer, a second PCR was run for roughly 6 to 11 cycles. Each sample provided no less than 2.5 million CDR3-containing paired-end reads. TCRdb re-analysed the 5' RACE reads in MiXCR, keeping a single row per CDR3 protein. The table has 600,000 to 800,000 distinct CDR3 sequences, under 65% seen once. Healthy Caucasian individuals from Russia aged about 6 to 90 served as donors. The extraction recovered at least 5 micrograms of total RNA per sample. This receptor was obtained from a woman older than 75 in good health. Source material: blood. V gene TRBV5-6 combines with J gene TRBJ2-3; 10 nucleotides agree with TRBD1. CDR3 nucleotide sequence: TGTGCCAGCAGCCCCGCCATGGACAGGGGGATTAAGAATACGCGGTATTTT. It is translated as CASSPAMDRGIKNTRYF.